These 24 T cell receptor beta chains were sequenced from one sample in a study of blood T cell repertoires in COVID-19. Sequenced by immunoSEQ multiplex PCR; TCRdb stores in-frame clones only, minus some. The repertoire consists of some 250,000 clones, with over 75% occurring once and the leading ten covering 0.65% to 0.8%. What was sequenced was peripheral blood. The source is a human donor in a cohort sampled during active COVID-19.

The V gene is TRBV6-2 or TRBV6-3, the J gene TRBJ2-7; 8 nucleotides line up with TRBD2. The V gene's germline CDR1 is MNHEY and CDR2 SVGEGT. This CDR3 is 16 amino acids long. Trimming cost V 0 bases and J 2 bases; bases outside gene matches: 6. CDR3 bases: TGTGCCAGCAGTTACTCGGTTCGGGGGGGACCCTACGAGCAGTACTTC. Residues: CASSYSVRGGPYEQYF.

The V gene is TRBV5-4, the J gene TRBJ1-4, with TRBD1 as a possible D gene (6 bases). Germline V gene sequence: CDR1 SGHNT, CDR2 YYREEE (reference sequence). The CDR3 contains 16 residues. Trimming pared 4 bases from V and 4 bases from J, leaving 17 bases between. CDR3 sequence: CASSRDGPGDNEKLFF. The CDR3 region has the DNA TGTGCCAGCAGCCGTGATGGCCCAGGGGATAATGAAAAACTGTTTTTT. Variable domain in full (rest from reference TRBV5-4 and TRBJ1-4): ETGVTQSPTHLIKTRGQQVTLRCSSQSGHNTVSWYQQALGQGPQFIFQYYREEENGRGNFPPRFSGLQFPNYSSELNVNALELDDSALYLCASSRDGPGDNEKLFFGSGTQLSVL.

The CDR3 DNA is TGCAGCGTTGAAGGGACAGGGAGCGAGCAGTACTTC. This encodes CSVEGTGSEQYF. The chain recombines TRBV29-1 with TRBJ2-7; TRBD1 matches at 8 bases. J was trimmed by 6 bases and V by 1 base; bases with no gene match: 2. CDR1 is SQVTM and CDR2 is ANQGSEA in the germline V gene. This CDR3 is 12 amino acids long.

The genes are TRBV24-1 and TRBJ2-4; 7 bases line up with TRBD1. The CDR3 loop spans 17 amino acids. V lost 3 bases to trimming and J lost 0 bases; unmatched junction nucleotides: 7. Per the germline V gene, CDR1 is KGHDR and CDR2 is SFDVKD. The DNA for the CDR3 is TGTGCCACCAGTGATCACAGGACAGGACCAGCCAAAAACATTCAGTACTTC. As protein: CATSDHRTGPAKNIQYF.

This chain connects TRBV19 to TRBJ2-7, with 9 positions matching TRBD2. This CDR3 is built from 16 residues. Trimming at V came to 3 bases and at J to 0 bases, leaving 6 bases not matched to a gene. CDR1 LNHDA and CDR2 SQIVND come from the germline V gene (reference sequence). The CDR3 DNA is TGTGCCAGTAGTATCGAGACTAGCGGCACCTCCTACGAGCAGTACTTC. Protein product: CASSIETSGTSYEQYF. The entire variable domain, with the rest obtained from reference TRBV19 and TRBJ2-7, is as follows: DGGITQSPKYLFRKEGQNVTLSCEQNLNHDAMYWYRQDPGQGLRLIYYSQIVNDFQKGDIAEGYSVSREKKESFPLTVTSAQKNPTAFYLCASSIETSGTSYEQYFGPGTRLTVT.

V usage is TRBV4-3 and J usage is TRBJ2-3, with D perhaps TRBD2 (6 bases). The germline V gene has CDR1 LGHNA and CDR2 YSLEER. V lost 1 base to trimming and J lost 4 bases, with 15 bases between them. The CDR3 is made up of 16 amino acids. CDR3 in DNA: TGCGCCAGCAGCCAAGGTCTTCCGGGAGCGGCAGATACGCAGTATTTT. Its protein product is CASSQGLPGAADTQYF.

The V gene is TRBV7-2, the J gene TRBJ2-7, with 10 bases that match TRBD1. The V gene end was trimmed by 6 bases and the J gene end by 4 bases; junction bases not matched to a gene: 6. This CDR3 spans 14 amino acids. Germline values: CDR1 SGHTA, CDR2 FQGNSA. This chain's CDR3 is CASSQGQGLYEQYF. The CDR3 DNA reads TGTGCCAGCAGTCAGGGACAGGGGCTGTACGAGCAGTACTTC. Drawing the rest from reference TRBV7-2 and TRBJ2-7, the complete variable domain is GAGVSQSPSNKVTEKGKDVELRCDPISGHTALYWYRQSLGQGLEFLIYFQGNSAPDKSGLPSDRFSAERTGGSVSTLTIQRTQQEDSAVYLCASSQGQGLYEQYFGPGTRLTVT.

The gene calls are TRBV18 and TRBJ2-2; possibly TRBD1 for D (6 bases). In germline, CDR1 is KGHSH, CDR2 LQKENI. The CDR3 sequence is 15 residues long. Between the trimmed V and J ends, which lost 6 bases and 4 bases, there was a span of 15 bases. This CDR3 is CASSTPQGSTGELFF. CDR3 bases: TGTGCCAGCTCCACGCCGCAGGGGAGCACCGGGGAGCTGTTTTTT. Full variable domain (outside the CDR3, taken from reference TRBV18 and TRBJ2-2): NAGVMQNPRHLVRRRGQEARLRCSPMKGHSHVYWYRQLPEEGLKFMVYLQKENIIDESGMPKERFSAEFPKEGPSILRIQQVVRGDSAAYFCASSTPQGSTGELFFGEGSRLTVL.

The CDR3 sequence is CAWSVSEHYEQYF. CDR3 nucleotides: TGTGCCTGGAGTGTTAGCGAACACTACGAGCAGTACTTC. J is TRBJ2-7 and V is TRBV30; TRBD2 might be the D (5 bases). Per germline, CDR1 GTSNPN and CDR2 SVGIG (reference sequence). V was shortened by 0 bases and J by 3 bases, with 9 bases between the two germline ends. CDR3 length: 13 amino acids.

The CDR3 DNA reads TGTGCCAGCAGCCCTCGCCGGGGCGGGGGGGCCGAGACAGATACGCAGTATTTT. It yields the protein CASSPRRGGGAETDTQYF. The gene calls are TRBV11-3 and TRBJ2-3; 9 positions agree with TRBD2. The germline V gene encodes CDR1 SGHNT and CDR2 YENEEA. This CDR3 contains 18 residues. V lost 5 bases to trimming and J lost 3 bases; unmatched junction nucleotides: 15.

This rearrangement joins TRBV7-9 to TRBJ1-2, with 7 bases that match TRBD1. The CDR3 spans 14 residues. Germline-derived CDR1 and CDR2 are SEHNR and FQNEAQ (reference sequence). Trimming took 1 base from V and 4 from J; bases not matched to a gene: 3. DNA for the CDR3: TGTGCCAGCAGCTTAGGGGACAGAGGCTATGGCTACACCTTC. Amino acids: CASSLGDRGYGYTF.

The chain uses TRBV2 and TRBJ2-7; D is possibly TRBD2 (6 bases). The CDR3 contains 12 residues. Trimming cost V 4 bases and J 3 bases, with 7 bases left between them. The germline gives CDR1 SNHLY, CDR2 FYNNEI. The CDR3 sequence: CASSAGSYEQYF. The DNA for the CDR3 is TGTGCCAGCAGTGCCGGGAGCTACGAGCAGTACTTC.

The chain couples TRBV11-3 to TRBJ2-1; D might be TRBD2 (6 bases). The CDR3 is 12 residues long. Germline V lookup: CDR1 SGHNT, CDR2 YENEEA. Deletions cut 2 bases from V and 8 bases from J, with 7 bases between. The CDR3 DNA reads as TGTGCCAGCAGCTTATTAGCGGATGAGCAGTTCTTC. Amino acid sequence: CASSLLADEQFF. Using reference TRBV11-3 and TRBJ2-1 for the parts outside the CDR3, the full variable domain is EAGVVQSPRYKIIEKKQPVAFWCNPISGHNTLYWYLQNLGQGPELLIRYENEEAVDDSQLPKDRFSAERLKGVDSTLKIQPAELGDSAVYLCASSLLADEQFFGPGTRLTVL.

The rearrangement joins TRBV6-2 or TRBV6-3 to TRBJ1-5; D is perhaps TRBD1 (6 bases). Trimming took off 2 bases at V and 4 bases at J, with 6 bases between the two ends. The germline V gene has CDR1 MNHEY and CDR2 SVGEGT. There are 13 residues in the CDR3. CDR3 sequence: CASSYRGNQPQHF. The CDR3 DNA reads TGTGCCAGCAGTTACAGGGGGAATCAGCCCCAGCATTTT.

The chain uses TRBV28 and TRBJ2-7, with D possibly TRBD2 on 5 matching bases. V shed 4 bases and J shed 1 base, with 11 bases lying between them. CDR1 and CDR2 (germline): MDHEN, SYDVKM. CDR3 length: 14 amino acids. The CDR3 reads CASSSAGESYEQYF. Written as DNA, the CDR3 is TGTGCCAGCAGTTCGGCTGGGGAGTCCTACGAGCAGTACTTC. Combining the CDR3 with reference TRBV28 and TRBJ2-7 gives the whole variable domain DVKVTQSSRYLVKRTGEKVFLECVQDMDHENMFWYRQDPGLGLRLIYFSYDVKMKEKGDIPEGYSVSREKKERFSLILESASTNQTSMYLCASSSAGESYEQYFGPGTRLTVT.

Remarks on this clone: Other DNA sequences from this sample encode an identical CDR3 as well. V and J are TRBV6-5 and TRBJ1-1; maybe TRBD1 (6 bases). There are 13 residues in the CDR3. Germline V gene data show CDR1 as MNHEY and CDR2 as SVGAGI. V was clipped by 6 bases and J by 1 base, with 9 bases between them. CDR3 sequence reads: CASSWGQNTEAFF. CDR3 nucleotide sequence: TGTGCCAGCAGCTGGGGACAGAACACTGAAGCTTTCTTT.

The J gene is TRBJ2-3, the V gene TRBV5-1; the match to TRBD2 covers 9 bases. The length of the CDR3 is 17 residues. The trim removed 4 bases at V and 1 base at J, leaving 10 bases unmatched. CDR1 and CDR2 from the germline V gene are SGHRS and YFSETQ. The CDR3 region is CASSLMDWTSGTDTQYF. The DNA of the CDR3 is TGCGCCAGCAGCCTGATGGACTGGACTAGCGGCACAGATACGCAGTATTTT.

This clone was observed once. The rearrangement uses TRBV7-2 and TRBJ1-2, with 10 bases that match TRBD1. Germline CDR1 SGHTA, CDR2 FQGNSA. CDR3 length equals 15 residues. V gave up 3 bases and J gave up 6 bases; unmatched junction bases: 7. CDR3 DNA: TGTGCCAGCAGCTTTGGGACAGGGGTAGGGGATGGCTACACCTTC. Its protein product is CASSFGTGVGDGYTF.

This chain connects TRBV28 to TRBJ2-5, with TRBD1 as a possible D gene (6 bases). Germline assignment: CDR1 MDHEN and CDR2 SYDVKM. Trimming took 7 bases from V and 4 from J, leaving 13 bases between them. This CDR3 spans 13 amino acids. The CDR3 loop reads CASIGGIIETQYF. In DNA form, the CDR3 reads TGTGCCAGCATAGGGGGAATAATAGAGACCCAGTACTTC.

This clone was seen a single time. The genes are TRBV5-8 and TRBJ1-2; TRBD1 might be the D (5 bases). The V and J ends lost 7 bases and 7 bases respectively, with 23 bases between them. Germline-derived CDR1 and CDR2 are SGHTS and YDEGEE. CDR3 size: 15 residues. CDR3 sequence (DNA): TGTGCCAGCCCCCGGTGGACTACAGGATTAGGTGGCTACACCTTC. Its protein is CASPRWTTGLGGYTF.

The V call is TRBV3-1 (or the pseudogene TRBV3-2), the J call TRBJ1-2; D is unresolved. V lost 0 bases and J 6 bases, leaving 14 bases between the germline ends. The CDR3 runs to 15 residues. Germline assignment: CDR1 LGHDT and CDR2 YNNKEL (reference sequence). In nucleotides, the CDR3 is TGTGCCAGCAGCCAAGACCTTACGCGCCCTAATGGCTACACCTTC. This encodes CASSQDLTRPNGYTF.

The chain carries TRBV20-1 and TRBJ2-7; D perhaps matches TRBD1 (6 bases). CDR1 is DFQATT, CDR2 SNEGSKA, per germline (reference sequence). Between the trimmed V and J ends, which lost 2 bases and 5 bases, there was a span of 7 bases. The CDR3 is made up of 11 amino acids. The CDR3 nucleotides read TGCAGTGCTAGAAACAGGGACGAGCAGTACTTC. Translating it yields CSARNRDEQYF.

The count of this clone is one. The chain is built from TRBV4-3 and TRBJ2-1, with D unresolved. The CDR3 spans 16 residues. Between the trimmed V and J ends, which lost 4 bases and 2 bases, there was a span of 15 bases. Germline CDR1 reads LGHNA; CDR2 reads YSLEER. This CDR3 reads CASSLRVRPPYNEQFF. As DNA, the CDR3 is TGCGCCAGCAGCCTACGGGTCCGCCCTCCCTACAATGAGCAGTTCTTC.

The chain couples TRBV12-5 to TRBJ2-1, with 9 bases fitting TRBD2. With 3 bases clipped from V and 0 bases from J, the junction kept 6 bases outside the gene matches. Germline CDR1 reads LGHNT; CDR2 reads FRNRAP. CDR3 length: 17 residues. The CDR3 nucleotides read TGTGCTAGTGGTTTTCTAGCGGGACTCAGCTCCTACAATGAGCAGTTCTTC. It specifies CASGFLAGLSSYNEQFF.